The T cell receptor (beta chain) described here comes from a study of T cell changes during pregnancy in multiple sclerosis. The CDR3 is 15 residues long. CDR1 is SEHNR, CDR2 FQNEAQ, per germline (reference sequence). Trimming took off 2 bases at V and 3 bases at J, with 14 bases between the two ends. Profiled with immunoSEQ multiplex PCR; TCRdb holds only in-frame clones, not every one. The table records about 38,000 clones, around 92% of them present only once. This specimen was CD8+ T cells from peripheral blood mononuclear cells, taken in the second trimester of pregnancy. The TCR comes from a female donor with multiple sclerosis, enrolled in a pregnancy study. This chain links TRBV7-9 with TRBJ2-7; tentative D call: TRBD2 (6 bases). The CDR3, as DNA: TGTGCCAGCAGCTTATTGTCGGGGGTCGGCTACGAGCAGTACTTC. Translating it yields CASSLLSGVGYEQYF.